These 30 T cell receptor beta chains share one sample of origin, sequenced in a study of shared clonotypes between healthy human individuals (dated by TCRdb to 2018 to 2021). Library preparation used the immunoSEQ multiplex PCR assay. TCRdb holds this immuneACCESS table with in-frame rearrangements only. Some clones are missing; in checked studies, unresolved V genes explain under half, and the rest has no known cause. The sample records a few million clones, about 90% of which are singletons. In total, the top ten clones hold approximately 0.41% of the sample. Material for sequencing was naive CD4+ T cells from PBMCs. The meaning of the sample's cell subset or site label: CD45RA+ positively selected. The receptors were gathered from a man aged 18 to 30 in good health. Some clones in this sample may be carry-over from other donors' samples.

J is TRBJ2-7 and V is TRBV7-2; D remains ambiguous. V dropped 7 bases and J dropped 2 bases, with 15 bases sitting between them. The CDR3 sequence is 14 residues long. Germline loops: CDR1 SGHTA, CDR2 FQGNSA. The CDR3, as DNA: TGTGCCAGCAACCGCGACGGAATTACCTACGAGCAGTACTTC. Its protein product is CASNRDGITYEQYF.

This chain uses TRBV5-1 with TRBJ1-1; the D gene is possibly TRBD1 (5 bases). CDR1 and CDR2 from the germline V gene are SGHRS and YFSETQ. The germline V and J ends were trimmed by 2 bases and 4 bases, with 15 bases remaining between them. The CDR3 is 15 residues long. This CDR3 reads CASSFTGIRGTEAFF. The CDR3 DNA sequence: TGCGCCAGCAGCTTTACGGGAATAAGGGGCACTGAAGCTTTCTTT. Using reference TRBV5-1 and TRBJ1-1 for the parts outside the CDR3, the full variable domain is KAGVTQTPRYLIKTRGQQVTLSCSPISGHRSVSWYQQTPGQGLQFLFEYFSETQRNKGNFPGRFSGRQFSNSRSEMNVSTLELGDSALYLCASSFTGIRGTEAFFGQGTRLTVV.

For this clone: This specimen includes other DNA sequences encoding the same CDR3. The chain employs TRBV9 and TRBJ1-4, with a weak D call TRBD1 (5 bases). Germline assignment: CDR1 SGDLS and CDR2 YYNGEE. The V end was cut by 0 bases, the J end by 4 bases, with 7 bases between. The CDR3 has 14 amino acids. The CDR3 bases are TGTGCCAGCAGCGTAGCGGGGGTTAATGAAAAACTGTTTTTT. Its protein is CASSVAGVNEKLFF.

As for this clone: It is likely a read error, because the conserved phenylalanine at the end of the CDR3 is missing. The limits of the CDR3 on the DNA are not certain, so only TCRdb's listed CDR3 is given. The chain has TRBV6-1 and TRBJ2-7; TRBD2, as called in the table, went unchecked against the DNA. Germline CDR1 reads MNHNS; CDR2 reads SASEGT. The length of the CDR3 is 11 amino acids, counting both ends. The CDR3 spells CASSKDPGLEI.

This clone came up a few times. This chain connects TRBV7-9 to TRBJ1-1, with D perhaps TRBD1 (5 bases). The CDR3 has 13 residues. Germline V CDR1 and CDR2: SEHNR, FQNEAQ (reference sequence). Trimming left V 5 bases short and J 1 base short, with 8 bases between. The CDR3 region has the DNA TGTGCCAGCAGCCGGGGACCGAACACTGAAGCTTTCTTT. Its translation is CASSRGPNTEAFF.

This rearrangement joins TRBV10-2 to TRBJ2-7; 7 nucleotides align to TRBD1. The CDR3 totals 13 residues. V shed 5 bases, J shed 3 bases, and the junction held 4 bases outside the gene matches. Germline CDR1 WSHSY, CDR2 SAAADI. CDR3 in DNA: TGCGCCAGCAGTAACAGGGGCGACTACGAGCAGTACTTC. Protein: CASSNRGDYEQYF.

This clone was seen just once. This chain joins TRBV6-5 and TRBJ2-7, with TRBD1 identical over 8 bases. Germline trimming cut 7 bases from V and 3 bases from J; bases unmatched to any gene: 11. The germline V gene has CDR1 MNHEY and CDR2 SVGAGI. This CDR3 comprises 15 residues. The DNA of the CDR3 is TGTGCCAGCACCCAAGGCGGGACAGGAAACTACGAGCAGTACTTC. Residues: CASTQGGTGNYEQYF.

This chain joins TRBV28 and TRBJ2-5, with a weak D call TRBD1 (5 bases). Germline V gene lookup returns CDR1 MDHEN and CDR2 SYDVKM. V was pared by 10 bases and J by 9 bases, with 27 bases between. The CDR3 loop spans 15 amino acids. In nucleotides, the CDR3 is TGTGCCACCCAATTATACCGGGCCTCGAAAGGGGCCCAGTACTTC. Translation gives CATQLYRASKGAQYF.

This clone came up once. This chain uses TRBV5-6 with TRBJ2-5; TRBD2 is a possible D gene (6 bases). The V end lost 1 base, the J end lost 2 bases, and 12 bases lay between the germline ends. The germline V gene encodes CDR1 SGHDT and CDR2 YYEEEE. There are 15 residues in the CDR3. CDR3 protein: CASSLRGTVQETQYF. The CDR3 nucleotides are TGTGCCAGCAGCTTGCGCGGGACGGTACAAGAGACCCAGTACTTC.

This clone was seen a handful of times. J is TRBJ2-2 and V is TRBV7-3; no definite D call. Germline CDR1 and CDR2: SGHTA and FQGTGA. Trimming took 5 bases from V and 1 from J, leaving 5 bases between them. The CDR3 runs to 13 residues. The chain's CDR3 is CASSLRNTGELFF. CDR3 sequence (DNA): TGTGCCAGCAGCCTCAGGAACACCGGGGAGCTGTTTTTT.

This clone was seen a single time. The chain carries TRBV2 and TRBJ2-1; D not resolved. The CDR3 length is 14 residues. The ends were cut back, 4 bases at V and 6 bases at J, with 13 bases in the middle. Germline V CDR1 and CDR2: SNHLY, FYNNEI. The CDR3 loop reads CASSVPRMRNEQFF. The DNA for the CDR3 is TGTGCCAGCAGTGTGCCTAGGATGCGCAATGAGCAGTTCTTC.

The chain couples TRBV5-1 to TRBJ1-2; 8 bases agree with TRBD1. Germline lookup yields CDR1 SGHRS and CDR2 YFSETQ. V shed 3 bases, J shed 8 bases, and the junction held 12 bases outside the gene matches. The CDR3 consists of 15 residues. For the CDR3, the DNA is TGCGCCAGCAGCTCTCGCTCCGAGACAGGGGACGGCTACACCTTC. As protein: CASSSRSETGDGYTF.

This chain links TRBV7-2 with TRBJ1-2; D gene ambiguous. Trimming took 5 bases from V and 7 from J, leaving 14 bases between them. Germline-derived CDR1 and CDR2 are SGHTA and FQGNSA. CDR3 size: 13 residues. CDR3 DNA sequence: TGTGCCAGCAGCACCACAGACCAGTCTGGCTACACCTTC. Residues: CASSTTDQSGYTF.

The gene calls are TRBV25-1 and TRBJ1-1; no reliable D call. The V end lost 3 bases, the J end lost 2 bases, and 10 bases lay between the germline ends. CDR1 is MGHDK, CDR2 SYGVNS, per germline. This CDR3 contains 14 residues. The CDR3, as DNA: TGTGCCAGCAGTGACGAGGTCCCAAACACTGAAGCTTTCTTT. Its translation is CASSDEVPNTEAFF.

The chain uses TRBV28 and TRBJ2-3; TRBD1 aligns across 10 bases. Trimming cost V 2 bases and J 6 bases; bases outside gene matches: 8. Per germline, CDR1 MDHEN and CDR2 SYDVKM. This CDR3 is built from 16 residues. The CDR3 is CASSLAGQGKLDTQYF. As DNA, the CDR3 is TGTGCCAGCAGTTTAGCGGGACAGGGGAAGTTGGATACGCAGTATTTT.

The rearrangement uses TRBV11-1 and TRBJ2-3; 10 bases map to TRBD2. Trimming took 5 bases from V and 5 from J; bases not matched to a gene: 4. Germline V gene lookup returns CDR1 SGHAT and CDR2 FQDESV (reference sequence). The CDR3 is made up of 14 amino acids. Written as DNA, the CDR3 is TGTGCCAGCAGCAAAGGACTAGCGGAAGATACGCAGTATTTT. It yields the protein CASSKGLAEDTQYF.

The chain combines TRBV11-2 with TRBJ2-1; 7 positions match TRBD2. V shed 3 bases, J shed 8 bases, and the junction held 16 bases outside the gene matches. This CDR3 comprises 17 residues. Germline V gene sequence: CDR1 SGHAT, CDR2 FQNNGV. The CDR3, as DNA: TGTGCCAGCAGCTTGGTCTGGGGACTACTAACGGGGGATGAGCAGTTCTTC. This encodes CASSLVWGLLTGDEQFF.

This chain joins TRBV7-9 and TRBJ2-6, with D perhaps TRBD1 (5 bases). This CDR3 region has 15 residues. Trimming took 5 bases from V and 2 from J, leaving 10 bases between them. Germline-derived CDR1 and CDR2 are SEHNR and FQNEAQ (reference sequence). CDR3 sequence reads: CASSPPGTGANVLTF. The CDR3 DNA reads TGTGCCAGCAGCCCCCCAGGGACTGGGGCCAACGTCCTGACTTTC.

This chain uses TRBV6-4 with TRBJ1-1, with a tentative D call TRBD1 (6 bases). From germline, CDR1 is MRHNA and CDR2 SNTAGT. The CDR3 is made up of 15 amino acids. V lost 5 bases, J lost 11 bases, and 24 bases lay in between. The CDR3 DNA reads as TGTGCCAGCAGTCCCACTCGAGACAGGTTCCAAGGGGCTTTCTTT. It is translated as CASSPTRDRFQGAFF.

The table lists this clone with a count of one. The V and J genes are TRBV2 and TRBJ1-1; D remains unclear. CDR3 length: 13 residues. Trimming stripped 4 bases from V and 4 bases from J, with 10 bases between. CDR1 is SNHLY, CDR2 FYNNEI, per germline. The CDR3 nucleotides read TGTGCCAGCAGTGGGGTGGGAATCACTGAAGCTTTCTTT. This sequence encodes CASSGVGITEAFF.

The CDR3 is CASSLGGAPNTEAFF. CDR3 DNA sequence: TGCGCCAGCAGCTTGGGTGGGGCCCCGAACACTGAAGCTTTCTTT. The chain links TRBV5-1 to TRBJ1-1; D may be TRBD1 (5 bases). The V and J ends lost 0 bases and 1 base respectively, with 10 bases between them. Germline V gives CDR1 SGHRS, CDR2 YFSETQ. There are 15 residues in the CDR3.

The chain uses TRBV2 and TRBJ2-3, with D maybe TRBD1 (6 bases). CDR3 length: 14 amino acids. Germline values: CDR1 SNHLY, CDR2 FYNNEI. Trimming stripped 8 bases from V and 0 bases from J, with 12 bases between. The DNA of the CDR3 is TGTGCCAGCGTGGGGGCACTTAGCACAGATACGCAGTATTTT. Protein: CASVGALSTDTQYF.

The chain uses TRBV9 and TRBJ2-5, with 14 nucleotides matching TRBD2. V dropped 0 bases and J dropped 5; count of bases not matched to a gene: 9. Germline V gene data show CDR1 as SGDLS and CDR2 as YYNGEE. The CDR3 has 18 amino acids. CDR3 in DNA: TGTGCCAGCAGCGTAGGTTTCGGGACTAGCGGGAGCTGGGAGACCCAGTACTTC. Translating it yields CASSVGFGTSGSWETQYF.

V usage is TRBV9 and J usage is TRBJ2-1, with TRBD2 matching over 10 bases. Per the germline V gene, CDR1 is SGDLS and CDR2 is YYNGEE. Trimming at V came to 1 base and at J to 7 bases, leaving 8 bases not matched to a gene. CDR3 length: 16 amino acids. CDR3: CASSVTSLAGANEQFF. Here the CDR3 DNA reads TGTGCCAGCAGCGTAACGTCCCTAGCGGGAGCAAATGAGCAGTTCTTC. The full variable domain, with the rest looked up from reference TRBV9 and TRBJ2-1, is DSGVTQTPKHLITATGQRVTLRCSPRSGDLSVYWYQQSLDQGLQFLIQYYNGEERAKGNILERFSAQQFPDLHSELNLSSLELGDSALYFCASSVTSLAGANEQFFGPGTRLTVL.

J is TRBJ2-1 and V is TRBV18; D gene uncertain. The CDR3 totals 15 residues. V gave up 0 bases and J gave up 8 bases, with 14 bases separating them. Germline loops: CDR1 KGHSH, CDR2 LQKENI. CDR3 in DNA: TGTGCCAGCTCACCACCGAACCTATTGGCACATGAGCAGTTCTTC. This codes for CASSPPNLLAHEQFF. Filled out from reference TRBV18 and TRBJ2-1, the complete variable domain reads NAGVMQNPRHLVRRRGQEARLRCSPMKGHSHVYWYRQLPEEGLKFMVYLQKENIIDESGMPKERFSAEFPKEGPSILRIQQVVRGDSAAYFCASSPPNLLAHEQFFGPGTRLTVL.

CDR3 residues: CASSSRRDGELFF. The CDR3 bases are TGTGCCAGCAGCTCCCGCAGGGACGGGGAGCTGTTTTTT. The J gene is TRBJ2-2, the V gene TRBV7-8; a possible D gene is TRBD1 (5 bases). The CDR3 is made up of 13 amino acids. Between the trimmed V and J ends, which lost 4 bases and 7 bases, there was a span of 10 bases. Germline V gene sequence: CDR1 SGHVS, CDR2 FQNEAQ.

The chain combines TRBV7-9 with TRBJ1-5; TRBD1 aligns across 7 bases. Trimming cost V 1 base and J 7 bases; bases outside gene matches: 10. CDR3 length equals 16 residues. CDR1 and CDR2 from the germline V gene are SEHNR and FQNEAQ (reference sequence). CDR3 nucleotide sequence: TGTGCCAGCAGCTTAGGGGTTGGCCAGGGGGGCCAGCCCCAGCATTTT. Protein sequence: CASSLGVGQGGQPQHF.

This clone was seen once. The chain links TRBV7-9 to TRBJ2-3, with D tentatively TRBD1 or TRBD2 (6 bases each). Looked up from germline, CDR1 is SEHNR and CDR2 is FQNEAQ (reference sequence). V shed 2 bases and J shed 2 bases, with 11 bases lying between them. CDR3 length equals 15 residues. The CDR3 is CASSLRRGTTDTQYF. For the CDR3, the DNA is TGTGCCAGCAGCTTAAGGAGGGGGACCACAGATACGCAGTATTTT.

This clone appeared many times. The chain couples TRBV5-1 to TRBJ2-2, with D perhaps TRBD1 (6 bases). CDR3 length: 16 residues. Germline CDR1 SGHRS, CDR2 YFSETQ. V was clipped by 4 bases and J by 1 base, with 14 bases between them. The CDR3 DNA follows: TGCGCCAGCAGCCGTAACAGGGCCGAGAACACCGGGGAGCTGTTTTTT. Encoded protein: CASSRNRAENTGELFF.

This clone was observed a few times. This chain links TRBV6-5 with TRBJ1-2; maybe TRBD1 (5 bases). CDR3 length: 12 amino acids. V was pared by 6 bases and J by 7 bases, with 12 bases between. Germline CDR1 is MNHEY and CDR2 is SVGAGI. CDR3 nucleotides: TGTGCCAGCAGGAAACCAGGGTTTGGCTACACCTTC. It is translated as CASRKPGFGYTF.